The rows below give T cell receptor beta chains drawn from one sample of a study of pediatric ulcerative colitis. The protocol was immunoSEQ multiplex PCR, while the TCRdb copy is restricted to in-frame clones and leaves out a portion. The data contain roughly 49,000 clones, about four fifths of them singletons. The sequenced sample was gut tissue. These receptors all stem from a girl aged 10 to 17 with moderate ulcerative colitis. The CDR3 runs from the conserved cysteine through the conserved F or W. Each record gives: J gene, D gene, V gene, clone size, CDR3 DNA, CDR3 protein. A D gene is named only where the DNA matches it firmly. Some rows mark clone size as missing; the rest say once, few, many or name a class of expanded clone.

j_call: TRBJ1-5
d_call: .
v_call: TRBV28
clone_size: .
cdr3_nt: TGTGCCAGCGCATCTCCGACAGAGGGACAGCCCCAGCATTTT
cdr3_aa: CASASPTEGQPQHF

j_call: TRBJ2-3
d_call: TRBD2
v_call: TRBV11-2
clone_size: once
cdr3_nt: TGTGCCAGCAGCCGAACCGGGGGGGGCTCCCTCACAGATACGCAGTATTTT
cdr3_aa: CASSRTGGGSLTDTQYF

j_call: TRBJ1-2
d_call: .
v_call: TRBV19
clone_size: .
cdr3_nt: TGTGCCAGTAGTAAAGACAGGATTGAAGGGGCGGGCTACACCTTC
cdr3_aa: CASSKDRIEGAGYTF

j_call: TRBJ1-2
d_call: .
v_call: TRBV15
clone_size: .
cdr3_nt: TGTGCCACCAGCAGAGATCAGGAGGGGCCCCTCTATGGCTACACCTTC
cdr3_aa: CATSRDQEGPLYGYTF

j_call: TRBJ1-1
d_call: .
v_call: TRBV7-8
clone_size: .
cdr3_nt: TGTGCCAGCAGCCGCGACAGTTGGAAAGCTTTCTTT
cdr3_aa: CASSRDSWKAFF

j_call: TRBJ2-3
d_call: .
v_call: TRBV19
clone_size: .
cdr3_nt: TGTGCCAGTAGTATAGAAGCCGGGGTTTCTACGCAGTATTTT
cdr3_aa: CASSIEAGVSTQYF

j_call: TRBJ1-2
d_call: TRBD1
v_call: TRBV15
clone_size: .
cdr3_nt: TGTGCCACCAGAGACCCCGGGACAGGGCCCCACACCTTC
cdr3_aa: CATRDPGTGPHTF

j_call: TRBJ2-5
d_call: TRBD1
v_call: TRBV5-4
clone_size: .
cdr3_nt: TGTGCCAGCAGCGCCTCCCACAGGGGGCGACAGGTGACCCAGTACTTC
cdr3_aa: CASSASHRGRQVTQYF

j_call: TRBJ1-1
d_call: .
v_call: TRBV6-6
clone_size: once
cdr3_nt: TGTGCCAGCAGACCCCCGGCCGGTATGAACACTGAAGCTTTCTTT
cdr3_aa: CASRPPAGMNTEAFF

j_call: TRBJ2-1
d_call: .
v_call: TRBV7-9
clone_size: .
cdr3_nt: TGTGCCAGCAGCTCCCTGGGCGGCGGTTCGACCTACAATGAGCAGTTCTTC
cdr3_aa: CASSSLGGGSTYNEQFF

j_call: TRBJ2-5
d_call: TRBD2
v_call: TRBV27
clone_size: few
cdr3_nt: TGTGCCAGCAGTTTACGGGGAGGGGAGACCCAGTACTTC
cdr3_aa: CASSLRGGETQYF

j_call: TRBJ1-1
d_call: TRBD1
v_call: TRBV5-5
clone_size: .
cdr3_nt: TGTGCCAGCAGTTTCGACAGGGTCGCTTTTTTCGAAGCTTTCTTT
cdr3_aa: CASSFDRVAFFEAFF

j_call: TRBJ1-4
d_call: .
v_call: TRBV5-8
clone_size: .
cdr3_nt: TGTGCCAGCAGCTTGGAAGGGAGTGAAAAACTGTTTTTT
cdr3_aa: CASSLEGSEKLFF

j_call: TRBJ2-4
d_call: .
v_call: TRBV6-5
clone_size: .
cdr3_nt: TGTGCCAGCAGTTCCGGCTTAAACATTCAGTACTTC
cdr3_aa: CASSSGLNIQYF

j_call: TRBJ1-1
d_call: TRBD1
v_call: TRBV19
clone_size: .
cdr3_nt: TGTGCCAGTAGGGGACAGGGGGGTACTGAAGCTTTCTTT
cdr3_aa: CASRGQGGTEAFF

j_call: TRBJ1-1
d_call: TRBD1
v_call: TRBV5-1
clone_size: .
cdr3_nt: TGCGCCAGCAGCTTGGCCTCGACAGGGTTGGGGGACACTGAAGCTTTCTTT
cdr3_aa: CASSLASTGLGDTEAFF

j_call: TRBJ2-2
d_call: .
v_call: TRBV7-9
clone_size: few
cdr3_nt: TGTGCCAGCAGCCTACTCCACGATACCGGGGAGCTGTTTTTT
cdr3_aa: CASSLLHDTGELFF

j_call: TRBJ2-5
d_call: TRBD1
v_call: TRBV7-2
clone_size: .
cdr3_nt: TGTGCCAGCAGCTTAAGGGGACAGCAAGAGACCCAGTACTTC
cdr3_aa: CASSLRGQQETQYF

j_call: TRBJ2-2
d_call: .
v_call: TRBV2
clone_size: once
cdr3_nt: TGTGCCAGCAGTGAAACAGTGAACACCGGGGAGCTGTTTTTT
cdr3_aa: CASSETVNTGELFF

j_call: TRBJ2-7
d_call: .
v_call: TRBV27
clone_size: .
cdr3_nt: TGTGCCAGCAGGGCCAGGGGTCCCTACGAGCAGTACTTC
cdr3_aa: CASRARGPYEQYF

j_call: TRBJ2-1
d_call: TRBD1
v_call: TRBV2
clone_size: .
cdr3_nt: TGTGCCAGCAGTTTTACAGGGGGAGAGCAGTTCTTC
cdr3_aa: CASSFTGGEQFF

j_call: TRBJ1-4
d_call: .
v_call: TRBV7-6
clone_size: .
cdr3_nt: TGTGCCAGCAGCCTTGCAAGAGCTAATGAAAAACTGTTTTTT
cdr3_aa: CASSLARANEKLFF

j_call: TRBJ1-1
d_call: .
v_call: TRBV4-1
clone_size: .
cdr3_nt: TGCGCCAGCAGCCCTAGGGTAACAGACGCCATCTACACTGAAGCTTTCTTT
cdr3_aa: CASSPRVTDAIYTEAFF

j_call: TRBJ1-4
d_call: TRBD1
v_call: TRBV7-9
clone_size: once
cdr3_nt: TGTGCCAGCAGCTTGGACAGGGAGTACGAAAAACTGTTTTTT
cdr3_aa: CASSLDREYEKLFF

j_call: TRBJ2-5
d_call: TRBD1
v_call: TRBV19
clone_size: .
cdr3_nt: TGTGCCAGTAGAATGGGACAGCAAGAGACCCAGTACTTC
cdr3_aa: CASRMGQQETQYF

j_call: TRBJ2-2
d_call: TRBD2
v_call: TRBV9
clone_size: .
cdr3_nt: TGTGCCAGCAGCGCCCCCTTAGCGGGGGATGTCACCGGGGAGCTGTTTTTT
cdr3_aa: CASSAPLAGDVTGELFF

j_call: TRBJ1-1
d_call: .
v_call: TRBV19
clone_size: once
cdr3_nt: TGTGCCAGTAGCCTGGGGAGACGGGGCACTGAAGCTTTCTTT
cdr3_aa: CASSLGRRGTEAFF

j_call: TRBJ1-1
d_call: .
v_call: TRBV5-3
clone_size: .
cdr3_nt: TGTGCCAGAAGCTTGGTCGAGGGGGTTTGCACTGAAGCTTTCTTT
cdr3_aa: CARSLVEGVCTEAFF

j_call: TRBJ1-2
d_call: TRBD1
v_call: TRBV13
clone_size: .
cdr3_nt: TGTGCCAGCAGCCGCCTGGGACAGGGAAGTGGCTACACCTTC
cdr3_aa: CASSRLGQGSGYTF

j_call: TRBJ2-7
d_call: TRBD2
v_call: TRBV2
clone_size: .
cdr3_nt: TGTGCCAGCAGTGAAGGAATGGGACTAGCGGGGTACGAGCAGTACTTC
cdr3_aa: CASSEGMGLAGYEQYF

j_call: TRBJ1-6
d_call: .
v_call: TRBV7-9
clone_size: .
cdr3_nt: TGTGCCAGCAGCTTAGAATCAACAGTTAATTCACCCCTCCACTTT
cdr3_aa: CASSLESTVNSPLHF

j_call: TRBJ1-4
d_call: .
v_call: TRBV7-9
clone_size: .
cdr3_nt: TGTGCCAGCAGCTTTTGGGGGCAGAATGAAAAACTGTTTTTT
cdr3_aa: CASSFWGQNEKLFF

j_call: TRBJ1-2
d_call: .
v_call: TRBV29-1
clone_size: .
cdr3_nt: TGCAGCGTGGGGGGAGCTAACTATGGCTACACCTTC
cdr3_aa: CSVGGANYGYTF

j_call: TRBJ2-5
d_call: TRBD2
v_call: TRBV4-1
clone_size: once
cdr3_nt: TGCGCCAGCAGCCAGGGGTCCGGGGGGGGAGAGACCCAGTACTTC
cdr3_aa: CASSQGSGGGETQYF

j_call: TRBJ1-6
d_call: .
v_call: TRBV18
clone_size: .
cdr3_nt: TGTGCCAGCTCACCACCCTCCTATAATTCACCCCTCCACTTT
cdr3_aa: CASSPPSYNSPLHF

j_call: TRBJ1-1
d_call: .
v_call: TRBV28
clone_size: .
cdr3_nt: TGTGCCACCATAGGTTATGCGGGGAACACTGAAGCTTTCTTT
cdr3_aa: CATIGYAGNTEAFF

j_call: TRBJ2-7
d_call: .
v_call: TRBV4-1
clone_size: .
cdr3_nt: TGCGCCAGCAGCCAAGGTCGGGATGCAGGGACGATTTACGAGCAGTACTTC
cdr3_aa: CASSQGRDAGTIYEQYF

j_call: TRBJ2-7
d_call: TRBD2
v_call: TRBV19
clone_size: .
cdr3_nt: TGTGCCAGTAGTATAGGGGCTAGCGGGAGGCGTGGTGAGCAGTACTTC
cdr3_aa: CASSIGASGRRGEQYF

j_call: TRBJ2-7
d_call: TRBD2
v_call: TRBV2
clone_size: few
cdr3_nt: TGTGCCAGCATGAAGACTAGCGGGATGTACGAGCAGTACTTC
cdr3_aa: CASMKTSGMYEQYF

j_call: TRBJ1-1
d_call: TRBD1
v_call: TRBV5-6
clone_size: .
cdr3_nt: TGTGCCAGCAGCTTGGCCGGGACAGGGACCAACACTGAAGCTTTCTTT
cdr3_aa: CASSLAGTGTNTEAFF

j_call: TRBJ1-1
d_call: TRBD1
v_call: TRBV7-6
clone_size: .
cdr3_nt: TGTGCCAGCAGCCCAGCCTATAGGACAGGGATAGGCATGAACACTGAAGCTTTCTTT
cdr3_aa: CASSPAYRTGIGMNTEAFF

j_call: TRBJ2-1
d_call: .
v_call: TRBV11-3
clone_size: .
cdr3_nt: TGTGCCAGCAGCTTAGGGGGGGGCCCCGACTACAATGAGCAGTTCTTC
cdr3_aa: CASSLGGGPDYNEQFF

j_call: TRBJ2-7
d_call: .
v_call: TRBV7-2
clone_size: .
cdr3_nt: TGTGCCAGCAGCCGCGAGTACGAGCAGTACTTC
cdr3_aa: CASSREYEQYF

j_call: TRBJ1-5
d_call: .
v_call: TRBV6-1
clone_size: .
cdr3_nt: TGTGCCAGCAGTGAGCTCTGGGGACCCCAGCATTTT
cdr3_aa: CASSELWGPQHF

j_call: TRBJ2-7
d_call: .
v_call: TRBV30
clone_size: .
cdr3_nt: TGTGCCTGGAGAATCCGGAGCGAGCAGTACTTC
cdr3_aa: CAWRIRSEQYF

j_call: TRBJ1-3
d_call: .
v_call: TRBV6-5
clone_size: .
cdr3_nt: TGTGCCAGCAGTTACAGGTCTGGAAACACCATATATTTT
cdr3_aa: CASSYRSGNTIYF

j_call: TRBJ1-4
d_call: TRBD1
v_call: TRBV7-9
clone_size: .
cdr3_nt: TGTGCCAGCAGCTTACTCGGGGCAGGGGGCCGGCCTAATGAAAAACTGTTTTTT
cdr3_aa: CASSLLGAGGRPNEKLFF

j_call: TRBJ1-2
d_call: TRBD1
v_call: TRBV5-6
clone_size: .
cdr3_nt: TGTGCCAGCAGCCGGGGACAGCCTAGTTATGGCTACACCTTC
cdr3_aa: CASSRGQPSYGYTF

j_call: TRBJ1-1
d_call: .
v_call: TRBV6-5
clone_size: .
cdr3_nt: TGTGCCAGCAGTTACTCGAAACTGAACACTGAAGCTTTCTTT
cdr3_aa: CASSYSKLNTEAFF

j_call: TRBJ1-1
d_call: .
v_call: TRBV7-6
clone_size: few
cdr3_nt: TGTGCCAGCAGCTTAAGGCCAAACACTGAAGCTTTCTTT
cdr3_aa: CASSLRPNTEAFF

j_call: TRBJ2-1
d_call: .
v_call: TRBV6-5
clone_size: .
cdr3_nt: TGTGCCAGCAGTTATTCGGCTAGATACAATGAGCAGTTCTTC
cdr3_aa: CASSYSARYNEQFF